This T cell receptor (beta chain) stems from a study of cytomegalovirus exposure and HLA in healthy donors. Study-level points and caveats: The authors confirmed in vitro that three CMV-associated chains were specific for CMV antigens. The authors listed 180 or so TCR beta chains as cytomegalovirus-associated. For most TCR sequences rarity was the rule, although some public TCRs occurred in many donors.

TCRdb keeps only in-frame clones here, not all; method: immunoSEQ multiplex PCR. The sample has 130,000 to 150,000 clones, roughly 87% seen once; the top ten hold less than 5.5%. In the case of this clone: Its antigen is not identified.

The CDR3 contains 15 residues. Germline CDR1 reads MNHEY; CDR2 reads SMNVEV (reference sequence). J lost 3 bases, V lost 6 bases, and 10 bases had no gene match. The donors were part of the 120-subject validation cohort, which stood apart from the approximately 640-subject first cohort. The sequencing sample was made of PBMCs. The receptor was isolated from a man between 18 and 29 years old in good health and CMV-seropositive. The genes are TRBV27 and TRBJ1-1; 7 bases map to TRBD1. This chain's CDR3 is CASRTGPLGDTEAFF. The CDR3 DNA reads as TGTGCCAGCAGGACAGGGCCTCTTGGGGACACTGAAGCTTTCTTT.